This T cell receptor beta chain was sequenced for a study of cytomegalovirus exposure and HLA in healthy donors. Study-level findings and limits: TRBV6-2, TRBV6-3 and other indistinguishable V segments were excluded. The study labeled 150 to 200 TCR beta chains cytomegalovirus-associated. In a later analysis, specific HLA alleles were associated with 15,000 to 20,000 TCR beta sequences at a 0.05 false discovery rate.

In germline, CDR1 is SNHLY, CDR2 FYNNEI. Trimming at V came to 4 bases and at J to 4 bases, leaving 3 bases not matched to a gene. This CDR3 comprises 13 residues. A word on this clone: The antigen is undetermined.

PCR used 60 Vbeta primers and 13 Jbeta primers. Sequenced by immunoSEQ multiplex PCR; TCRdb stores in-frame clones only, minus some. The data contain some 140,000 clones, more than 75% of them singletons. The sequencing sample was made of PBMCs. The J gene is TRBJ1-1, the V gene TRBV2, with 7 bases matching TRBD1. The sequence was collected from a man younger than 45 in good health and CMV-seropositive. CDR3 sequence: CASSGQGSTEAFF. CDR3 bases: TGTGCCAGCAGTGGACAGGGAAGCACTGAAGCTTTCTTT.